These 19 T cell receptor beta chains share one sample of origin, sequenced in a study of blood T cell repertoires in COVID-19. Using immunoSEQ multiplex PCR, the repertoire was profiled, and TCRdb retains in-frame clones only, with some absent. The table shows approximately 97,000 clones, with approximately 90% occurring only once. What was sequenced was peripheral blood. All receptors derive from a woman aged 50 to 60 with COVID-19, enrolled during active disease.

This sequence joins TRBV6-4 and TRBJ2-5; D call uncertain. The CDR3 loop spans 13 amino acids. V lost 1 base and J lost 5, with 8 bases in between. Looked up from germline, CDR1 is MRHNA and CDR2 is SNTAGT. The CDR3 nucleotides read TGTGCCAGCAGTGACTTAGGAGAGGAGACCCAGTACTTC. This sequence encodes CASSDLGEETQYF.

This chain links TRBV6-4 with TRBJ2-3; D ambiguous. CDR3 length: 14 residues. The V end was cut by 0 bases, the J end by 0 bases, with 4 bases between. CDR1 MRHNA and CDR2 SNTAGT come from the germline V gene. The CDR3 is CASSDSTSTDTQYF. DNA of the CDR3: TGTGCCAGCAGTGACTCGACTAGCACAGATACGCAGTATTTT.

This clone has just one count. The chain combines TRBV2 with TRBJ1-1; TRBD1 is a possible D gene (6 bases). V shed 1 base and J shed 4 bases, with 10 bases lying between them. This CDR3 contains 14 residues. Germline CDR1 and CDR2: SNHLY and FYNNEI. The DNA of the CDR3 is TGTGCCAGCAGTGAAGGTAGGGGGAGCACTGAAGCTTTCTTT. Its protein product is CASSEGRGSTEAFF.

The chain uses TRBV6-5 and TRBJ1-2; 9 nucleotides match TRBD1. CDR1 is MNHEY, CDR2 SVGAGI, per germline. The CDR3 contains 14 residues. V lost 6 bases and J lost 2; bases outside the gene matches: 4. The CDR3 sequence: CASRQQGANYGYTF. DNA of the CDR3: TGTGCCAGCAGGCAACAGGGGGCGAACTATGGCTACACCTTC.

The chain uses TRBV6-4 and TRBJ1-2; 11 nucleotides agree with TRBD1. With V trimmed by 6 bases and J by 4 bases, 7 bases remained unmatched. This CDR3 spans 15 amino acids. Germline loops: CDR1 MRHNA, CDR2 SNTAGT. The CDR3 region is CASRGGQGASYGYTF. The DNA of the CDR3 is TGTGCCAGCAGGGGTGGACAGGGGGCCTCCTATGGCTACACCTTC.

The rearrangement joins TRBV27 to TRBJ2-7; 8 bases match TRBD1. CDR3 length equals 15 residues. The germline V gene encodes CDR1 MNHEY and CDR2 SMNVEV (reference sequence). V lost 2 bases and J lost 3; bases outside the gene matches: 6. The CDR3 DNA sequence: TGTGCCAGCAGTTTACGGGGACAGGACAACTACGAGCAGTACTTC. Translated: CASSLRGQDNYEQYF.

V usage is TRBV20-1 and J usage is TRBJ2-2; 7 bases align to TRBD2. There are 15 residues in the CDR3. Trimming took 3 bases from V and 1 from J; bases not matched to a gene: 5. Germline V gives CDR1 DFQATT, CDR2 SNEGSKA (reference sequence). The CDR3 loop reads CSASGASGNTGELFF. The CDR3 DNA sequence: TGCAGTGCTAGTGGTGCTAGCGGGAACACCGGGGAGCTGTTTTTT.

The chain employs TRBV7-2 and TRBJ2-2, with a tentative D call TRBD1 (6 bases). Trimming shortened V by 1 base and J by 4 bases, and 10 bases separated the two germline ends. This CDR3 comprises 15 residues. CDR1 and CDR2 from the germline V gene are SGHTA and FQGNSA. CDR3 sequence: CASSLGHRVTGELFF. In DNA form, the CDR3 reads TGTGCCAGCAGCTTAGGTCACAGGGTCACCGGGGAGCTGTTTTTT.

This clone appeared a few times. CDR3 DNA: TGCGCCAGCAGCCCTTCTCCGGGGGGAAGGGGCTACACCTTC. It translates to CASSPSPGGRGYTF. The rearrangement uses TRBV4-3 and TRBJ1-2, with D perhaps TRBD1 (5 bases). Germline CDR1 is LGHNA and CDR2 is YSLEER. The length of the CDR3 is 14 residues. V lost 4 bases and J 8 bases, leaving 17 bases between the germline ends.

This chain joins TRBV19 and TRBJ1-1; D is unresolved. V was clipped by 7 bases and J by 4 bases, with 19 bases between them. Germline values: CDR1 LNHDA, CDR2 SQIVND (reference sequence). The CDR3 has 15 amino acids. The DNA for the CDR3 is TGTGCCAGTACCCCGTTGGAAGGAGCGGCCACTGAAGCTTTCTTT. Amino acids: CASTPLEGAATEAFF. Full variable domain (missing parts from reference TRBV19 and TRBJ1-1): DGGITQSPKYLFRKEGQNVTLSCEQNLNHDAMYWYRQDPGQGLRLIYYSQIVNDFQKGDIAEGYSVSREKKESFPLTVTSAQKNPTAFYLCASTPLEGAATEAFFGQGTRLTVV.

This rearrangement joins TRBV5-1 to TRBJ1-1, with TRBD1 as a possible D gene (6 bases). Germline V gene lookup returns CDR1 SGHRS and CDR2 YFSETQ. V lost 6 bases, J lost 1 base, and 16 bases lay in between. The CDR3 is made up of 15 amino acids. The DNA for the CDR3 is TGCGCCAGCAAAAACAGGGTGGGGGAGAACACTGAAGCTTTCTTT. Translation gives CASKNRVGENTEAFF.

This chain connects TRBV3-1 (or the pseudogene TRBV3-2) to TRBJ2-1; 10 bases are a match to TRBD2. V was clipped by 2 bases and J by 5 bases; unmatched bases: 6. CDR1 is LGHDT, CDR2 YNNKEL, per germline (reference sequence). The CDR3 totals 16 residues. The CDR3 sequence is CASSQYIAGGNNEQFF. The DNA of the CDR3 is TGTGCCAGCAGCCAATACATAGCGGGGGGAAACAATGAGCAGTTCTTC.

Note on this clone: The junction departs from germline at one end; a sequencing error may be responsible. V and J are TRBV2 and TRBJ1-5, with D perhaps matching TRBD1 (6 bases). The germline V gene encodes CDR1 SNHLY and CDR2 FYNNEI. This CDR3 is 16 amino acids long. This CDR3 reads CASSEERGLSNQPQHF. The CDR3 DNA is TGTGCCAGCAGCGAAGAGCGGGGGCTAAGCAATCAGCCCCAGCATTTT.

This sequence joins TRBV6-5 and TRBJ1-5; 9 bases agree with TRBD1. The J segment lost 7 bases and the V segment lost 10 bases, leaving 8 bases of the junction unmatched. From germline, CDR1 is MNHEY and CDR2 SVGAGI. This CDR3 contains 13 residues. Written as DNA, the CDR3 is TGTGCCACTAAACAGGGGGCTAACCAGCCCCAGCATTTT. It is translated as CATKQGANQPQHF.

The chain has TRBV19 and TRBJ1-5; D call uncertain. Trimming cost V 5 bases and J 3 bases, with 14 bases left between them. The CDR3 has 15 residues. From germline, CDR1 is LNHDA and CDR2 SQIVND (reference sequence). The CDR3 sequence: CASSAQDGLNQPQHF. Here the CDR3 DNA reads TGTGCCAGTAGTGCACAAGACGGACTCAATCAGCCCCAGCATTTT.

The CDR3 DNA is TGTGCCAGCAGCTTAGGACAGGGAGGCGACTATGGCTACACCTTC. Translated, it gives CASSLGQGGDYGYTF. The rearrangement joins TRBV7-9 to TRBJ1-2; 7 nucleotides align to TRBD1. The V and J ends lost 1 base and 3 bases, in that order; junction bases with no gene match: 5. The CDR3 length is 15 residues. The germline V gene encodes CDR1 SEHNR and CDR2 FQNEAQ (reference sequence).

The chain recombines TRBV7-9 with TRBJ1-1; 7 nucleotides line up with TRBD1. The CDR3 has 16 residues. CDR1 and CDR2 (germline): SEHNR, FQNEAQ (reference sequence). The J segment lost 1 base and the V segment lost 1 base, leaving 6 bases of the junction unmatched. CDR3 in DNA: TGTGCCAGCAGCTTAGAGTCGGGACAGACGAACACTGAAGCTTTCTTT. It is translated as CASSLESGQTNTEAFF. Together with reference TRBV7-9 and TRBJ1-1, the CDR3 gives the full variable domain: DTGVSQNPRHKITKRGQNVTFRCDPISEHNRLYWYRQTLGQGPEFLTYFQNEAQLEKSRLLSDRFSAERPKGSFSTLEIQRTEQGDSAMYLCASSLESGQTNTEAFFGQGTRLTVV.

This clone was counted only a few times. V and J are TRBV10-3 and TRBJ1-1; 7 bases align to TRBD1. CDR3 length equals 13 residues. V lost 5 bases, J lost 6 bases, and 6 bases stayed unmatched. CDR1 ENHRY and CDR2 SYGVKD come from the germline V gene. The CDR3 nucleotides read TGTGCCATCAGTAATGACAGGGACCCTGAAGCTTTCTTT. Translated: CAISNDRDPEAFF.

J is TRBJ2-7 and V is TRBV6-5; no firm D call. Germline assignment: CDR1 MNHEY and CDR2 SVGAGI. This CDR3 comprises 11 residues. The ends were cut back, 8 bases at V and 3 bases at J, with 8 bases in the middle. Here the CDR3 reads CASHSLYEQYF. CDR3 coding DNA: TGTGCCAGCCACAGCCTCTACGAGCAGTACTTC.